This passage covers 28 T cell receptor beta chains from one sample sequenced in a study of blood T cell repertoires in COVID-19. The data were produced by immunoSEQ multiplex PCR, yet TCRdb's version contains in-frame clones alone and is incomplete. The data show some 180,000 clones, 70% to 90% seen once. Sequenced input: peripheral blood. The receptors come from a man in his 60s with active or convalescent COVID-19.

The chain couples TRBV6-1 to TRBJ2-2, with D perhaps TRBD1 (5 bases). The CDR3 totals 16 residues. V was clipped by 0 bases and J by 6 bases, with 14 bases between them. The V gene's germline CDR1 is MNHNS and CDR2 SASEGT. CDR3 DNA sequence: TGTGCCAGCAGTGAAGCTATCTGGGGCATGGCCGGGGAGCTGTTTTTT. Amino acid sequence: CASSEAIWGMAGELFF.

The chain combines TRBV4-1 with TRBJ1-2; possible D gene TRBD1, 5 bases. CDR3 length: 14 residues. Germline CDR1 reads MGHRA; CDR2 reads YSYEKL. Trimming took 1 base from V and 4 from J, leaving 10 bases between them. The CDR3 loop reads CASSQGDRIYGYTF. As DNA, the CDR3 is TGCGCCAGCAGCCAAGGAGACAGAATCTATGGCTACACCTTC.

The chain employs TRBV12-3 or TRBV12-4 and TRBJ1-1; D possibly corresponds to TRBD1 (5 bases). The germline V and J ends were trimmed by 6 bases and 2 bases, with 10 bases remaining between them. The CDR3 has 13 residues. The CDR3 region has the DNA TGTGCCAGCAGCCTGACAGCTAACACTGAAGCTTTCTTT. Encoded protein: CASSLTANTEAFF.

This CDR3 reads CASSRNRGNTEAFF. Here the CDR3 DNA reads TGCGCCAGCAGCCGGAACAGGGGGAACACTGAAGCTTTCTTT. This rearrangement joins TRBV4-1 to TRBJ1-1; 7 bases agree with TRBD1. V was clipped by 4 bases and J by 1 base; unmatched bases: 3. CDR1 and CDR2 (germline): MGHRA, YSYEKL. The CDR3 is 14 residues long.

As concerns this clone: Sequence at one end of the junction differs from germline and may be a read error. The V call is TRBV5-1, the J call TRBJ2-2, with 8 bases matching TRBD1. Germline assignment: CDR1 SGHRS and CDR2 YFSETQ. This CDR3 has 14 residues. The DNA for the CDR3 is TGCGCCAGCAGCTGGACAGGGAACGCCGGGGAGCTGTTTTTT. Translated: CASSWTGNAGELFF.

This chain joins TRBV6-6 and TRBJ1-5; TRBD1 is a possible D gene (6 bases). Deletions cut 8 bases from V and 0 bases from J, with 14 bases between. The CDR3 loop spans 15 amino acids. Germline-derived CDR1 and CDR2 are MNHNY and SVGAGI (reference sequence). In nucleotides, the CDR3 is TGTGCCAGCCACGGGACAATGTATAGCAATCAGCCCCAGCATTTT. This gives the protein CASHGTMYSNQPQHF.

The V call is TRBV15, the J call TRBJ2-1; TRBD2 agrees at 12 bases. J was trimmed by 1 base and V by 1 base; bases with no gene match: 17. The CDR3 is 22 residues long. Germline loops: CDR1 LNHNV, CDR2 YYDKDF (reference sequence). The CDR3 DNA sequence: TGTGCCACCAGCAGAGCTCGAATCCGTCGACTAGCGGGGGAAGAGTCCTACAATGAGCAGTTCTTC. Translation gives CATSRARIRRLAGEESYNEQFF.

The rearrangement uses TRBV5-1 and TRBJ1-6, with 7 bases fitting TRBD1. CDR1 and CDR2 from the germline V gene are SGHRS and YFSETQ. V was clipped by 4 bases and J by 7 bases; unmatched bases: 2. The CDR3 contains 13 residues. CDR3 region: CASSTGQNSPLHF. In DNA, the CDR3 is TGCGCCAGCAGCACGGGACAGAATTCACCCCTCCACTTT.

Details on this clone: A junction boundary mismatches the germline segment, possibly from a read error. The rearrangement joins TRBV24-1 to TRBJ2-4; D is ambiguous. In germline, CDR1 is KGHDR, CDR2 SFDVKD. The CDR3 length is 13 residues. CDR3 bases: TGTGCCACCAGTGATCGCGGCAAAGACATTCAGTACTTC. Encoded protein: CATSDRGKDIQYF.

The genes are TRBV19 and TRBJ1-1; TRBD1 aligns across 7 bases. V trimming: 3 bases; J trimming: 6 bases; junction bases outside the gene matches: 7. The CDR3 runs to 14 residues. CDR1 is LNHDA and CDR2 is SQIVND in the germline V gene (reference sequence). CDR3 sequence reads: CASSIGRGYSEAFF. The CDR3 nucleotides read TGTGCCAGTAGTATCGGCAGGGGGTACTCTGAAGCTTTCTTT.

This chain links TRBV6-1 with TRBJ2-7, with 7 bases that match TRBD1. The CDR3 covers 14 residues. CDR1 is MNHNS, CDR2 SASEGT, per germline. The junction had 7 bases not matched to a gene; V was cut back by 2 bases and J by 6 bases. The CDR3 DNA is TGTGCCAGCAGTGAACCGGGACAGTCCGTCGAGCAGTACTTC. This gives the protein CASSEPGQSVEQYF.

The gene calls are TRBV24-1 and TRBJ2-1, with 9 bases identical to TRBD1. The germline CDR1 and CDR2 sequences are KGHDR and SFDVKD. This CDR3 region has 15 residues. Trimming cost V 6 bases and J 9 bases; bases outside gene matches: 11. CDR3 in DNA: TGTGCCACCAGTCCCCTCGGACAGGGGAAAGTTGAGCAGTTCTTC. This encodes CATSPLGQGKVEQFF.

The chain carries TRBV19 and TRBJ1-6, with no clear D. V was clipped by 3 bases and J by 5 bases, with 11 bases between them. Germline CDR1 is LNHDA and CDR2 is SQIVND (reference sequence). The CDR3 totals 15 residues. This chain's CDR3 is CASSIPGRNNSPLHF. The CDR3 nucleotides are TGTGCCAGTAGTATCCCGGGGAGGAATAATTCACCCCTCCACTTT.

J is TRBJ1-1 and V is TRBV18, with 7 bases identical to TRBD1. The J segment lost 4 bases and the V segment lost 4 bases, leaving 6 bases of the junction unmatched. The CDR3 is 14 residues long. From germline, CDR1 is KGHSH and CDR2 LQKENI. The CDR3 region is CASSRDRESTEAFF. As DNA, the CDR3 is TGTGCCAGCTCACGTGACAGGGAGAGCACTGAAGCTTTCTTT. The full variable domain, its missing parts supplied by reference TRBV18 and TRBJ1-1, is NAGVMQNPRHLVRRRGQEARLRCSPMKGHSHVYWYRQLPEEGLKFMVYLQKENIIDESGMPKERFSAEFPKEGPSILRIQQVVRGDSAAYFCASSRDRESTEAFFGQGTRLTVV.

The chain couples TRBV24-1 to TRBJ2-1, with 10 bases fitting TRBD2. Germline CDR1 is KGHDR and CDR2 is SFDVKD. The CDR3 covers 17 residues. Trimming took 0 bases from V and 1 from J; bases not matched to a gene: 2. In DNA, the CDR3 is TGTGCCACCAGTGATTTGAGGACTAGCGGTTCCTACAATGAGCAGTTCTTC. Protein: CATSDLRTSGSYNEQFF.

V usage is TRBV7-9 and J usage is TRBJ1-6, with 10 bases lining up with TRBD1. This CDR3 contains 16 residues. Germline-derived CDR1 and CDR2 are SEHNR and FQNEAQ (reference sequence). The V gene end was trimmed by 1 base and the J gene end by 8 bases; junction bases not matched to a gene: 5. CDR3 protein: CASSLGQGAIDSPLHF. The CDR3 coding sequence is TGTGCCAGCAGCTTAGGACAGGGGGCAATCGATTCACCCCTCCACTTT.

The CDR3: CASSREGVGNQPQHF. The CDR3 nucleotides are TGTGCCAGCAGCCGGGAGGGGGTTGGGAATCAGCCCCAGCATTTT. The V and J genes are TRBV6-5 and TRBJ1-5, with D tentatively TRBD1 (6 bases). The germline V and J ends were trimmed by 6 bases and 4 bases, with 16 bases remaining between them. Germline V lookup: CDR1 MNHEY, CDR2 SVGAGI. The CDR3 spans 15 residues.

This sequence joins TRBV10-1 and TRBJ1-2, with TRBD1 identical over 8 bases. Germline loops: CDR1 WNHNN, CDR2 SYGVQD (reference sequence). The CDR3 length is 15 residues. Trimming cost V 0 bases and J 4 bases; bases outside gene matches: 4. The CDR3 region has the DNA TGCGCCAGCAGTGAGTCCCCAGGGGGCATCTATGGCTACACCTTC. This encodes CASSESPGGIYGYTF.

The rearrangement uses TRBV9 and TRBJ1-2; tentative D call: TRBD1 (6 bases). The CDR3 totals 14 residues. Looked up from germline, CDR1 is SGDLS and CDR2 is YYNGEE. V was clipped by 0 bases and J by 4 bases, with 10 bases between them. The chain's CDR3 is CASSVEGDLYGYTF. The CDR3, as DNA: TGTGCCAGCAGCGTAGAGGGGGATCTCTATGGCTACACCTTC.

This chain joins TRBV11-2 and TRBJ1-3; 9 positions agree with TRBD1. Per the germline V gene, CDR1 is SGHAT and CDR2 is FQNNGV. CDR3 length equals 16 residues. The V segment lost 5 bases and the J segment 9 bases; nucleotides outside the gene matches: 14. The CDR3 region has the DNA TGTGCCAGCAGCGGAGCATCGGGACAGGGATTAGCCACCATATATTTT. Translated: CASSGASGQGLATIYF. Full variable domain (remainder filled in from reference TRBV11-2 and TRBJ1-3): EAGVAQSPRYKIIEKRQSVAFWCNPISGHATLYWYQQILGQGPKLLIQFQNNGVVDDSQLPKDRFSAERLKGVDSTLKIQPAKLEDSAVYLCASSGASGQGLATIYFGEGSWLTVV.

This clone has just a few counts. J is TRBJ1-6 and V is TRBV7-9; D is perhaps TRBD1 (5 bases). The CDR3 loop spans 11 amino acids. The V gene lost 4 bases and the J gene lost 14 bases, with 9 bases spanning the gap. Germline CDR1 and CDR2: SEHNR and FQNEAQ (reference sequence). CDR3 nucleotide sequence: TGTGCCAGCAGCTCGGGGGAGACCCTCCACTTT. The encoded protein is CASSSGETLHF.

This clone showed up just a few times. The J gene is TRBJ1-5, the V gene TRBV15; D remains unclear. Germline-derived CDR1 and CDR2 are LNHNV and YYDKDF (reference sequence). The CDR3 totals 13 residues. The V end was cut by 5 bases, the J end by 2 bases, with 7 bases between. The CDR3 loop is CATSFPGNQPQHF. For the CDR3, the DNA is TGTGCCACCAGCTTCCCGGGCAATCAGCCCCAGCATTTT.

This chain joins TRBV2 and TRBJ1-5; 7 bases fit TRBD1. The CDR3 spans 13 residues. Trimming cost V 6 bases and J 3 bases; bases outside gene matches: 2. Germline values: CDR1 SNHLY, CDR2 FYNNEI. The CDR3 spells CASSGQANQPQHF. Here the CDR3 DNA reads TGTGCCAGCAGCGGACAGGCCAATCAGCCCCAGCATTTT.

V usage is TRBV14 and J usage is TRBJ1-4, with 9 bases lining up with TRBD1. V lost 4 bases to trimming and J lost 8 bases; unmatched junction nucleotides: 8. CDR3 length: 15 amino acids. Germline CDR1 and CDR2: SGHDN and FVKESK. The CDR3 loop is CASSRSWDRDEKLFF. In nucleotides, the CDR3 is TGTGCCAGCAGCCGCTCCTGGGACAGGGACGAAAAACTGTTTTTT.

CDR3 residues: CASSPTANTEAFF. The DNA of the CDR3 is TGTGCCAGCAGTCCGACAGCGAACACTGAAGCTTTCTTT. The chain couples TRBV12-3 or TRBV12-4 to TRBJ1-1; tentative D call: TRBD1 (5 bases). V lost 5 bases and J lost 1, with 8 bases in between. The CDR3 runs to 13 residues.

The gene calls are TRBV5-4 and TRBJ1-1, with 9 bases fitting TRBD1. CDR1 is SGHNT and CDR2 is YYREEE in the germline V gene (reference sequence). The CDR3 sequence is 15 residues long. V lost 4 bases, J lost 0 bases, and 4 bases stayed unmatched. CDR3 sequence reads: CASSKDRGVNTEAFF. The CDR3 nucleotides are TGTGCCAGCAGCAAGGACAGGGGAGTGAACACTGAAGCTTTCTTT.

DNA for the CDR3: TGTGCCAGTAGTGGCGGGGCTGGAAACACCATATATTTT. This translates into CASSGGAGNTIYF. The rearrangement links TRBV19 to TRBJ1-3; no clear D. This CDR3 is 13 amino acids long. Germline lookup yields CDR1 LNHDA and CDR2 SQIVND (reference sequence). Trimming shortened V by 5 bases and J by 2 bases, and 7 bases separated the two germline ends.

The chain uses TRBV19 and TRBJ1-1, with 7 bases lining up with TRBD1. This CDR3 comprises 14 residues. V shed 2 bases and J 3 bases; nucleotides not matched to a gene: 3. CDR1 is LNHDA, CDR2 SQIVND, per germline (reference sequence). CDR3 protein: CASSITGVDTEAFF. In DNA, the CDR3 is TGTGCCAGTAGTATAACAGGGGTGGACACTGAAGCTTTCTTT.